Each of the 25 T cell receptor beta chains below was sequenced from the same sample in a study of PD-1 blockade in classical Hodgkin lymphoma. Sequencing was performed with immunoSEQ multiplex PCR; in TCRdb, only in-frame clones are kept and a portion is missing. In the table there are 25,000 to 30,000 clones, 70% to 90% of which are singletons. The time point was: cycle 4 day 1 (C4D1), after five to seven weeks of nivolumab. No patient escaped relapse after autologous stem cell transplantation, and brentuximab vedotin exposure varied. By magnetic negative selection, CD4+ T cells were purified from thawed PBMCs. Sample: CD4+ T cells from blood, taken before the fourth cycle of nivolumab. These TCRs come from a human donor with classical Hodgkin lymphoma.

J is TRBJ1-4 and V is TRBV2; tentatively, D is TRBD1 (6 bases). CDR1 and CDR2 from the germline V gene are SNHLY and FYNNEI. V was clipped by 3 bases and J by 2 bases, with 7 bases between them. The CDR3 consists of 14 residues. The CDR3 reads CASSDGGTNEKLFF. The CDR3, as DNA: TGTGCCAGCAGTGATGGGGGCACTAATGAAAAACTGTTTTTT.

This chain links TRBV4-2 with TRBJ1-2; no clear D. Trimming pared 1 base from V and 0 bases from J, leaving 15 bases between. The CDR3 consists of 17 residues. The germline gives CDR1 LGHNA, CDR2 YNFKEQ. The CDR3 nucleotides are TGTGCCAGCAGCCAAGGGTTCGGTCAGACAACTAACTATGGCTACACCTTC. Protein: CASSQGFGQTTNYGYTF.

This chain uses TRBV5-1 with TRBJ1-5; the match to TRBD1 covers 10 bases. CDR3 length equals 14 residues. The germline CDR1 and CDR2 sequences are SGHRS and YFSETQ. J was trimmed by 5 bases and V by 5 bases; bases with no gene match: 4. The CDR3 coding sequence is TGCGCCAGCAGAGAGGGGACAGGGGATCAGCCCCAGCATTTT. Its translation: CASREGTGDQPQHF.

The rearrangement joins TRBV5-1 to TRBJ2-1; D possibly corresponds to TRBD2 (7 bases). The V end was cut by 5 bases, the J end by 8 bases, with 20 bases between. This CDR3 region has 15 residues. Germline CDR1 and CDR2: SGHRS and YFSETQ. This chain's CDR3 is CASSSEGTGGDEQFF. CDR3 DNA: TGCGCCAGCAGTTCAGAGGGTACGGGGGGCGATGAGCAGTTCTTC.

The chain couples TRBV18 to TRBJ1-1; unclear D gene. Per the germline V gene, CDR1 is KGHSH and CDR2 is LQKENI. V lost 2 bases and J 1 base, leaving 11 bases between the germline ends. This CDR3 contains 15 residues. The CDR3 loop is CASSPSLRGNTEAFF. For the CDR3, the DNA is TGTGCCAGCTCACCATCTCTCCGGGGGAACACTGAAGCTTTCTTT.

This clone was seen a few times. The DNA for the CDR3 is TGTGCCAGCAGCTTGGAGGACTTGTCGGCCTACACCTTC. As protein: CASSLEDLSAYTF. J is TRBJ1-2 and V is TRBV5-4; D remains unclear. Germline assignment: CDR1 SGHNT and CDR2 YYREEE (reference sequence). The germline V and J ends were trimmed by 0 bases and 10 bases, with 13 bases remaining between them. This CDR3 has 13 residues. Variable domain in full (rest from reference TRBV5-4 and TRBJ1-2): ETGVTQSPTHLIKTRGQQVTLRCSSQSGHNTVSWYQQALGQGPQFIFQYYREEENGRGNFPPRFSGLQFPNYSSELNVNALELDDSALYLCASSLEDLSAYTFGSGTRLTVV.

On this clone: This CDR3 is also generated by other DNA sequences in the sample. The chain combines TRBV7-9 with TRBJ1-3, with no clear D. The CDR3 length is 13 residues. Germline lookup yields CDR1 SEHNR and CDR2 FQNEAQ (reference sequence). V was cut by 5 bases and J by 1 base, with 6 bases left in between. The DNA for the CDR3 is TGTGCCAGCAGCAAGGATTCTGGAAACACCATATATTTT. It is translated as CASSKDSGNTIYF.

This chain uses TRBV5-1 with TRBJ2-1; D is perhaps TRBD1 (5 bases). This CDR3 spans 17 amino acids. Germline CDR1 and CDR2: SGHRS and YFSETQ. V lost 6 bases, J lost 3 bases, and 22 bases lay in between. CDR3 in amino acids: CASIKTVLGQGYNEQFF. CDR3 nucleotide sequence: TGCGCCAGCATCAAGACCGTATTAGGGCAGGGCTACAATGAGCAGTTCTTC.

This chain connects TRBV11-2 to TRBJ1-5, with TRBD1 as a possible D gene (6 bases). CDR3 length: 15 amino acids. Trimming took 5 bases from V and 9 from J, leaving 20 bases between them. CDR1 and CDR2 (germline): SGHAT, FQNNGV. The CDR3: CASSQNRQEIMPQHF. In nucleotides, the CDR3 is TGTGCCAGCAGCCAAAACCGACAGGAAATCATGCCCCAGCATTTT.

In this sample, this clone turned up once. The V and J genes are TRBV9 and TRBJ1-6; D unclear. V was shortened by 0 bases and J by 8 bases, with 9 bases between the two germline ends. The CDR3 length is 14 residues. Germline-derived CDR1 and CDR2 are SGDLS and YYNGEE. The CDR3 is CASSVGARDSPLHF. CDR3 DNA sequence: TGTGCCAGCAGCGTAGGGGCACGGGATTCACCCCTCCACTTT.

The chain's CDR3 is CASSPSPGALNQPQHF. The CDR3 DNA reads as TGTGCCAGCTCCCCAAGCCCAGGCGCCCTTAATCAGCCCCAGCATTTT. The J gene is TRBJ1-5, the V gene TRBV5-5; unclear D gene. Germline V gene lookup returns CDR1 SGHKS and CDR2 YYEKEE (reference sequence). V was pared by 7 bases and J by 4 bases, with 21 bases between. This CDR3 contains 16 residues. Full variable domain (missing parts from reference TRBV5-5 and TRBJ1-5): DAGVTQSPTHLIKTRGQQVTLRCSPISGHKSVSWYQQVLGQGPQFIFQYYEKEERGRGNFPDRFSARQFPNYSSELNVNALLLGDSALYLCASSPSPGALNQPQHFGDGTRLSIL.

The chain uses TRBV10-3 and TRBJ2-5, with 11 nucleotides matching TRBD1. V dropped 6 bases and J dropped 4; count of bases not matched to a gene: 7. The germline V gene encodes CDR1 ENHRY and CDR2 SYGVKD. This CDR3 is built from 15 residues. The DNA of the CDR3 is TGTGCCATCAGAAAAGGACAGGGGGCCACAGAGACCCAGTACTTC. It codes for CAIRKGQGATETQYF.

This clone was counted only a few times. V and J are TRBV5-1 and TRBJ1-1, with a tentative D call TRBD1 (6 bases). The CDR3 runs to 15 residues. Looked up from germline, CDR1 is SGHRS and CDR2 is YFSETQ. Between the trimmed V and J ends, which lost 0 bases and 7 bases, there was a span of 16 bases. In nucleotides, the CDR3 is TGCGCCAGCAGCTTGGACGGCGGGACAACGGATGAAGCTTTCTTT. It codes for CASSLDGGTTDEAFF.

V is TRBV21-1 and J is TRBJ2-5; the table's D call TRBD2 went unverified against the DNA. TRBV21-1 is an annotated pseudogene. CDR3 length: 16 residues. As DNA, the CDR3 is TGTGCCAGCAGCAAAGGTTACCCTAACCCCCAAGAGACCCAGTACTTC. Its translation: CASSKGYPNPQETQYF.

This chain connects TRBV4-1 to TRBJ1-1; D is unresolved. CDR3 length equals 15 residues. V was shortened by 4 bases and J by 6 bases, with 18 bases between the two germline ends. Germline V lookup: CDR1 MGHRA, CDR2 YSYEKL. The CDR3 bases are TGCGCCAGCAGCCCGGAGGCGGCAGCCACGGCTGAAGCTTTCTTT. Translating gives CASSPEAAATAEAFF.

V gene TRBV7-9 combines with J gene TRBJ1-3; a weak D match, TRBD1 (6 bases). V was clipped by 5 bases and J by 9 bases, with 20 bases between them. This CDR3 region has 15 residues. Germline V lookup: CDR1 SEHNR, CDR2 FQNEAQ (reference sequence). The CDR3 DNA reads TGTGCCAGCAGCACCCAGTGGGGGCTGTCGGTCACCATATATTTT. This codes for CASSTQWGLSVTIYF.

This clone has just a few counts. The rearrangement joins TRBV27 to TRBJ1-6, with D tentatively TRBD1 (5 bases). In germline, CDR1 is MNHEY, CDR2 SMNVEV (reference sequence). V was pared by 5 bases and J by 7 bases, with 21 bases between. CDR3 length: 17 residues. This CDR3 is CASSPARAGAGNSPLHF. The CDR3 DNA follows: TGTGCCAGCAGTCCGGCCCGAGCTGGGGCGGGGAATTCACCCCTCCACTTT.

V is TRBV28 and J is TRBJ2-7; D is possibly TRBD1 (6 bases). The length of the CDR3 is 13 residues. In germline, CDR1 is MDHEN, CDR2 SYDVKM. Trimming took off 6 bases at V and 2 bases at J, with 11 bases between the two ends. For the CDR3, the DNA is TGTGCCAGCAGGCCTCAGGGGACCTACGAGCAGTACTTC. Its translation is CASRPQGTYEQYF.

The CDR3 is CASSIRVSYEQYF. CDR3 nucleotides: TGTGCCAGCAGTATTAGGGTGTCCTACGAGCAGTACTTC. The gene calls are TRBV6-5 and TRBJ2-7, with unresolved D. Germline CDR1 is MNHEY and CDR2 is SVGAGI. This CDR3 contains 13 residues. Between the trimmed V and J ends, which lost 5 bases and 1 base, there was a span of 9 bases.

As DNA, the CDR3 is TGTGCCAGCAGCAACAGGGAGGGCGGCCAAGAGACCCAGTACTTC. Its translation: CASSNREGGQETQYF. V gene TRBV6-6 combines with J gene TRBJ2-5, with D possibly matching TRBD2 (7 bases). The CDR3 length is 15 residues. Deletions cut 6 bases from V and 1 base from J, with 15 bases between. Germline V lookup: CDR1 MNHNY, CDR2 SVGAGI (reference sequence).

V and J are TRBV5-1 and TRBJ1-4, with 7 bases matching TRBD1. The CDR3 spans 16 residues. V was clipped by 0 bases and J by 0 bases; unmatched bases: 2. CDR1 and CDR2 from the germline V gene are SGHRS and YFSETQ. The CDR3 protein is CASSLVGGSTNEKLFF. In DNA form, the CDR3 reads TGCGCCAGCAGCTTGGTAGGGGGCTCAACTAATGAAAAACTGTTTTTT.

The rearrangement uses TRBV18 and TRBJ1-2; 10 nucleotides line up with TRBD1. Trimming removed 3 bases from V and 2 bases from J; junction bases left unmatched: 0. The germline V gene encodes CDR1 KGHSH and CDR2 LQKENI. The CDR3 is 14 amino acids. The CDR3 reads CASSPGQGNYGYTF. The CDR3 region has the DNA TGTGCCAGCTCACCGGGACAGGGGAACTATGGCTACACCTTC.

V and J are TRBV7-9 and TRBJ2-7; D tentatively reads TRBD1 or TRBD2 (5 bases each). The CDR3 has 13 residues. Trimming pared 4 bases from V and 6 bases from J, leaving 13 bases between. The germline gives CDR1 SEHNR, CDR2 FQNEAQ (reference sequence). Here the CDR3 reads CASSWWGNSEQYF. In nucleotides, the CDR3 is TGTGCCAGCAGCTGGTGGGGGAACTCCGAGCAGTACTTC.

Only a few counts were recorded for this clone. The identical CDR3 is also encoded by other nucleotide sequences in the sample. The CDR3 DNA sequence: TGCGCCAGCAGCTTGGACGGCAATCAGCCCCAGCATTTT. Protein sequence: CASSLDGNQPQHF. The V call is TRBV5-1, the J call TRBJ1-5; the D is unclear. The germline CDR1 and CDR2 sequences are SGHRS and YFSETQ. This CDR3 comprises 13 residues. With 0 bases removed from V and 2 bases from J, the gap between germline ends came to 3 bases.

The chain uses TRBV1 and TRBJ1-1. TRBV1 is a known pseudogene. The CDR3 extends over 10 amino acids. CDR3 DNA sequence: TGCACCAGCAGCCGGCAAAGGGCTTTCTTT. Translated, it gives CTSSRQRAFF.